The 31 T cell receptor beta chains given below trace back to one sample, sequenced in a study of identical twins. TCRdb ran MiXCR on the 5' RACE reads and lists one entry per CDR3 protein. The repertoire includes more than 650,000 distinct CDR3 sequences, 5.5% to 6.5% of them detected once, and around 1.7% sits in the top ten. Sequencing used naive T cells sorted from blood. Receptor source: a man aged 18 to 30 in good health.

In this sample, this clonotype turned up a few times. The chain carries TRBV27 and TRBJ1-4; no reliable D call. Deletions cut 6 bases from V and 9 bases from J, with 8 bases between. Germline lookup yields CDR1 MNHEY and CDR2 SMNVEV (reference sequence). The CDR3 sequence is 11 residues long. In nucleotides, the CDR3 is TGTGCCAGCAGGATCGGGCAAAAACTGTTTTTT. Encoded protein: CASRIGQKLFF.

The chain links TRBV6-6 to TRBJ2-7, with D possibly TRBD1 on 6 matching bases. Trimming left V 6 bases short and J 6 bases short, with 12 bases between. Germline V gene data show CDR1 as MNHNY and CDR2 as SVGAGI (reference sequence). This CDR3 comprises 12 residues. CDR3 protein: CASRGRGSEQYF. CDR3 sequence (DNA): TGTGCCAGCAGGGGAAGGGGGTCCGAGCAGTACTTC.

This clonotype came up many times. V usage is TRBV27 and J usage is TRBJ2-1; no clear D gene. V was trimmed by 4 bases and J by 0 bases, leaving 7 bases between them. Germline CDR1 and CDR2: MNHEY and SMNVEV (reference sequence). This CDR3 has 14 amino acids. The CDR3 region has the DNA TGTGCCAGCAGTTCTCAAAGCTCCTACAATGAGCAGTTCTTC. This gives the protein CASSSQSSYNEQFF.

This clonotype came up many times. The CDR3 DNA follows: TGTGCCAGCAGTGACCTACAGGGGTTAGATACGCAGTATTTT. This gives the protein CASSDLQGLDTQYF. The rearrangement links TRBV2 to TRBJ2-3; 7 bases are a match to TRBD1. V lost 3 bases, J lost 5 bases, and 5 bases stayed unmatched. CDR3 length: 14 residues. Germline loops: CDR1 SNHLY, CDR2 FYNNEI.

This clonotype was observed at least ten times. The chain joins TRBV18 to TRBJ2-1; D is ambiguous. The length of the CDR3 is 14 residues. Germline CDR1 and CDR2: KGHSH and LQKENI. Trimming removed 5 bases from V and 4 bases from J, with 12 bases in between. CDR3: CASSSNVPYNEQFF. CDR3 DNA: TGTGCCAGCTCATCGAACGTGCCTTACAATGAGCAGTTCTTC.

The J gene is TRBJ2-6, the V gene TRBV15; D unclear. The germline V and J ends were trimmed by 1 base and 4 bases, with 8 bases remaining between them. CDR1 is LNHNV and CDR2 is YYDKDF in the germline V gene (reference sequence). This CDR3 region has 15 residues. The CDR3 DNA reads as TGTGCCACCAGCAGAGCCTCGCCCGGGGCCAACGTCCTGACTTTC. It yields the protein CATSRASPGANVLTF. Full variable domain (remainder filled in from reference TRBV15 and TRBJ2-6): DAMVIQNPRYQVTQFGKPVTLSCSQTLNHNVMYWYQQKSSQAPKLLFHYYDKDFNNEADTPDNFQSRRPNTSFCFLDIRSPGLGDTAMYLCATSRASPGANVLTFGAGSRLTVL.

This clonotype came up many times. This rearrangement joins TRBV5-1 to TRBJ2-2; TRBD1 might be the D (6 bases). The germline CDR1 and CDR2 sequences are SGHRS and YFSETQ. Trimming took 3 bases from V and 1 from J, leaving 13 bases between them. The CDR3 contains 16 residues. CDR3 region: CASSWAETGNTGELFF. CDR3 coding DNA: TGCGCCAGCAGCTGGGCCGAGACAGGGAACACCGGGGAGCTGTTTTTT.

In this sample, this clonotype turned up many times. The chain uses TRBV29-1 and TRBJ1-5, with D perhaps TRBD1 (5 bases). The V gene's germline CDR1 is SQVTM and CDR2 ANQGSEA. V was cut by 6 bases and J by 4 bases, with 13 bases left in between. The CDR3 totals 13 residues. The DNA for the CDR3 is TGCAGCGTGGCAGGGATGCCGAATCAGCCCCAGCATTTT. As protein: CSVAGMPNQPQHF.

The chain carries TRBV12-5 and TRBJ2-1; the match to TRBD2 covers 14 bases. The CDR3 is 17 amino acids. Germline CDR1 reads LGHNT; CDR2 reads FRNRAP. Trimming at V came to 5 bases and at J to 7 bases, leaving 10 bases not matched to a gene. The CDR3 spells CASGRDPGLAGANEQFF. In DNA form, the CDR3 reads TGTGCTAGTGGTCGAGACCCGGGACTAGCGGGAGCAAATGAGCAGTTCTTC.

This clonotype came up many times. The CDR3 here is CSASGGTEQFF. The DNA for the CDR3 is TGCAGTGCTAGTGGTGGAACTGAGCAGTTCTTC. The chain combines TRBV20-1 with TRBJ2-1, with D unresolved. V shed 3 bases and J shed 9 bases, with 9 bases lying between them. The CDR3 runs 11 residues. The germline V gene has CDR1 DFQATT and CDR2 SNEGSKA (reference sequence).

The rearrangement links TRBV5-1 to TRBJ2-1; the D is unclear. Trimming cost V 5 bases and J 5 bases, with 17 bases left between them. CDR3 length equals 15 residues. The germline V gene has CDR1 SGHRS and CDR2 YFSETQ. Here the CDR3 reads CASRVVSLTNNEQFF. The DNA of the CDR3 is TGCGCCAGCAGGGTAGTTAGTCTAACCAACAATGAGCAGTTCTTC.

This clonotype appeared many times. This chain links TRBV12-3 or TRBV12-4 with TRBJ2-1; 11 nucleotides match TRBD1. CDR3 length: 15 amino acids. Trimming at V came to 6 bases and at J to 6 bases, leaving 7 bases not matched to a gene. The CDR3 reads CASRPSGTGGNEQFF. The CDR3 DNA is TGTGCCAGCAGGCCCTCCGGGACAGGGGGCAATGAGCAGTTCTTC.

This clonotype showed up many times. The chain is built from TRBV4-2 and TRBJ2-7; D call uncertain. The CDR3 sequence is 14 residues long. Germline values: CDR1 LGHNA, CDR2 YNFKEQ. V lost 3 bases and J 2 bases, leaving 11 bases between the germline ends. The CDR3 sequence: CASSQGGPTYEQYF. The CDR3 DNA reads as TGTGCCAGCAGCCAGGGTGGCCCAACCTACGAGCAGTACTTC.

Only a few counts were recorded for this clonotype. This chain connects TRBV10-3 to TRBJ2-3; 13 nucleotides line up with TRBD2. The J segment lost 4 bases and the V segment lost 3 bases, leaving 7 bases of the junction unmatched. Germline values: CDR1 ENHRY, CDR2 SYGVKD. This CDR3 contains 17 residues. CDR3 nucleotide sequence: TGTGCCATCAGTGAAAGGACTAGCGGGAGTCGGGCAGATACGCAGTATTTT. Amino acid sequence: CAISERTSGSRADTQYF.

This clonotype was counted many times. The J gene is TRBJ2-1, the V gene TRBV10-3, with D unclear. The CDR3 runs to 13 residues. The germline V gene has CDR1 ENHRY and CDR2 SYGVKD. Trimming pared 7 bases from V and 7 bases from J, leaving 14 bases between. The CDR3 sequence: CAITQGLVNEQFF. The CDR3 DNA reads TGTGCCATCACTCAAGGCCTGGTGAATGAGCAGTTCTTC.

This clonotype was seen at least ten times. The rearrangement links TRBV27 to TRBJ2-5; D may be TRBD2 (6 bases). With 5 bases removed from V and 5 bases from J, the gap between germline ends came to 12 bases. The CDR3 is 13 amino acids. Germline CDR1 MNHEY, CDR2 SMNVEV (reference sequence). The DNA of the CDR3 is TGTGCCAGCAGTCTCGGGACTTACGAGACCCAGTACTTC. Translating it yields CASSLGTYETQYF.

In DNA form, the CDR3 reads TGTGCCAGCAGCTCCCTTCGGGGGGGAGACCTGGGCACTGAAGCTTTCTTT. Translating it yields CASSSLRGGDLGTEAFF. The chain uses TRBV27 and TRBJ1-1, with D perhaps matching TRBD1 (5 bases). This CDR3 is 17 amino acids long. Trimming took 6 bases from V and 4 from J, leaving 24 bases between them. Germline CDR1 is MNHEY and CDR2 is SMNVEV (reference sequence).

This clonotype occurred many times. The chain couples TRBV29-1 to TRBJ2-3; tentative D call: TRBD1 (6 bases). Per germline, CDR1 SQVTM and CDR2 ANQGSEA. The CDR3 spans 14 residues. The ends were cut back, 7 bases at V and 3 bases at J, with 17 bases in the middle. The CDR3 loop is CSGGPGTRTDTQYF. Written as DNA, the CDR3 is TGCAGCGGGGGCCCCGGGACACGGACAGATACGCAGTATTTT.

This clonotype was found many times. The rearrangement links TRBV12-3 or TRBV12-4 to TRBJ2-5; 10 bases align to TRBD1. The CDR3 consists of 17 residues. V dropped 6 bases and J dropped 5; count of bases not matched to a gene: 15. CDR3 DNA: TGTGCCAGCAGCAAAGGACAGGGGGGAGTTCGGGTTGAGACCCAGTACTTC. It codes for CASSKGQGGVRVETQYF.

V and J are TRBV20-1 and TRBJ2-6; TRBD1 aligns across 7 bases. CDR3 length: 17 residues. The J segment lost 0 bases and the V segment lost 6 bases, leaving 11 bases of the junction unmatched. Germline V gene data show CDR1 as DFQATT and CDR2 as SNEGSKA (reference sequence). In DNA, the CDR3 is TGCAGTGCCGAAAACCGGGACAGACCCTCTGGGGCCAACGTCCTGACTTTC. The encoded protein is CSAENRDRPSGANVLTF.

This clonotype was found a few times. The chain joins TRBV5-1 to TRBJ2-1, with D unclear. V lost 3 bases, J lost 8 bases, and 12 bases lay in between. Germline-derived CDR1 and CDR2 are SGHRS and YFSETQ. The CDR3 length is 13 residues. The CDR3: CASSSRQTHEQFF. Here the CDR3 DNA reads TGCGCCAGCAGCTCCAGGCAGACCCATGAGCAGTTCTTC.

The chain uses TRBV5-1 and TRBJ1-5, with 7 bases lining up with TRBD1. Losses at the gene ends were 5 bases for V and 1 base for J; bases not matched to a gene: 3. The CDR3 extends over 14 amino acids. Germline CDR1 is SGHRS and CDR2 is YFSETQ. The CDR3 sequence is CASSQGESNQPQHF. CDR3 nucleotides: TGCGCCAGCAGTCAGGGGGAGAGCAATCAGCCCCAGCATTTT. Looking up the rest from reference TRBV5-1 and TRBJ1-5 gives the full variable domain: KAGVTQTPRYLIKTRGQQVTLSCSPISGHRSVSWYQQTPGQGLQFLFEYFSETQRNKGNFPGRFSGRQFSNSRSEMNVSTLELGDSALYLCASSQGESNQPQHFGDGTRLSIL.

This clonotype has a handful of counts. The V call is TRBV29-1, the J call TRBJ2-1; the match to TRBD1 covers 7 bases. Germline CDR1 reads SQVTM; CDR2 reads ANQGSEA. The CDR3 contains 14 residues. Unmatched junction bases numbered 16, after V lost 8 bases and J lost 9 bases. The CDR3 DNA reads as TGCAGCTCCTGGGCAGGACAGGCCGCGGGTGAGCAGTTCTTC. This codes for CSSWAGQAAGEQFF.

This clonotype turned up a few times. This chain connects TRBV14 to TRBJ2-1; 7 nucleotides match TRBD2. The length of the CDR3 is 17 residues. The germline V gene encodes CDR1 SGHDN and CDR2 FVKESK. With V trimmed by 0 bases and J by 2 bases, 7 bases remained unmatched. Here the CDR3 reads CASSQDRPSGPYNEQFF. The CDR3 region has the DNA TGTGCCAGCAGCCAAGACCGTCCTAGCGGACCCTACAATGAGCAGTTCTTC. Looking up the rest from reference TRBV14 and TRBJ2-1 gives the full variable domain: EAGVTQFPSHSVIEKGQTVTLRCDPISGHDNLYWYRRVMGKEIKFLLHFVKESKQDESGMPNNRFLAERTGGTYSTLKVQPAELEDSGVYFCASSQDRPSGPYNEQFFGPGTRLTVL.

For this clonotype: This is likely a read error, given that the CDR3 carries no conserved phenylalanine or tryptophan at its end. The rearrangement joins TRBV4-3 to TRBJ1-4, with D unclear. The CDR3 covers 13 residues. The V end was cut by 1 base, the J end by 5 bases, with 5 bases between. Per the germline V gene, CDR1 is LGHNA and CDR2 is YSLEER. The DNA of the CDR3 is TGCGCCAGCAGCCAAGGGCAAAATGAAAAACTGTTTATT. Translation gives CASSQGQNEKLFI.

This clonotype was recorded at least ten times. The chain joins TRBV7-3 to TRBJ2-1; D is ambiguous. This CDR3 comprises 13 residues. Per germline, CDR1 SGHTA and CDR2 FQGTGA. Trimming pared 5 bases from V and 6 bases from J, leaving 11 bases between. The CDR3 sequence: CASSQGVINEQFF. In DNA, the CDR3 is TGTGCCAGCAGCCAAGGAGTTATCAATGAGCAGTTCTTC. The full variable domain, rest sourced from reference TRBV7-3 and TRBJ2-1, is GAGVSQTPSNKVTEKGKYVELRCDPISGHTALYWYRQSLGQGPEFLIYFQGTGAADDSGLPNDRFFAVRPEGSVSTLKIQRTERGDSAVYLCASSQGVINEQFFGPGTRLTVL.

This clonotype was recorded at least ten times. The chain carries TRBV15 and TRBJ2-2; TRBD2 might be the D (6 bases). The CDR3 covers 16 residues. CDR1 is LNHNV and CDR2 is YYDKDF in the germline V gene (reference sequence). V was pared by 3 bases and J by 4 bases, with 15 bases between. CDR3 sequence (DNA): TGTGCCACCAGCAGCCTCCTGGGACTTCCCACCGGGGAGCTGTTTTTT. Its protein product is CATSSLLGLPTGELFF. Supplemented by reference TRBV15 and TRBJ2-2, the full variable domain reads DAMVIQNPRYQVTQFGKPVTLSCSQTLNHNVMYWYQQKSSQAPKLLFHYYDKDFNNEADTPDNFQSRRPNTSFCFLDIRSPGLGDTAMYLCATSSLLGLPTGELFFGEGSRLTVL.

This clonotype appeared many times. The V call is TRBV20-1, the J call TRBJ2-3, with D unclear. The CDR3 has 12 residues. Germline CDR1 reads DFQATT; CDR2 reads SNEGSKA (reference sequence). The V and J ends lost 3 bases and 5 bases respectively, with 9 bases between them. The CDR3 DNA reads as TGCAGTGCTAGTGGGTTCGAAGATACGCAGTATTTT. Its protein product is CSASGFEDTQYF.

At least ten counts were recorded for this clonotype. In DNA form, the CDR3 reads TGTGCCAGCAGCTTCCAGCCGATTCCAGGGGAGGCTTTCTTT. Protein product: CASSFQPIPGEAFF. The chain is built from TRBV7-2 and TRBJ1-1, with D maybe TRBD1 (6 bases). This CDR3 has 14 amino acids. Germline values: CDR1 SGHTA, CDR2 FQGNSA. V was cut by 3 bases and J by 11 bases, with 19 bases left in between. The whole variable domain, filled in from reference TRBV7-2 and TRBJ1-1, reads GAGVSQSPSNKVTEKGKDVELRCDPISGHTALYWYRQSLGQGLEFLIYFQGNSAPDKSGLPSDRFSAERTGGSVSTLTIQRTQQEDSAVYLCASSFQPIPGEAFFGQGTRLTVV.

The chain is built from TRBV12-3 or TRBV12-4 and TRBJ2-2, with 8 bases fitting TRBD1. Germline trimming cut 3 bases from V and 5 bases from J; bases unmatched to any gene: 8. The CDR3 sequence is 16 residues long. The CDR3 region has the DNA TGTGCCAGCAGTTTCAGGGGGCCGGCGGGGACCGGGGAGCTGTTTTTT. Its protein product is CASSFRGPAGTGELFF.

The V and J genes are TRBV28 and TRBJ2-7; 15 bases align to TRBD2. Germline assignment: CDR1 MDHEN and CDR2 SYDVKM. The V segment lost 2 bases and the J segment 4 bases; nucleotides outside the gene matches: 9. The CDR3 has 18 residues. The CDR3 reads CASSLRSGLAGGLYEQYF. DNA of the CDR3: TGTGCCAGCAGTTTACGCTCCGGACTAGCGGGAGGGTTATACGAGCAGTACTTC.